This TCR beta chain was recorded in a study of cytomegalovirus exposure and HLA in healthy donors. Study results and caveats: Based on reports, TCR beta sequences accurately predicted HLA-A and HLA-B alleles for most subjects.

A word on this clone: The target antigen is unknown.

The V and J ends lost 0 bases and 2 bases, in that order; junction bases with no gene match: 1. CDR3 length: 14 amino acids. CDR1 SGHRS and CDR2 YFSETQ come from the germline V gene. A multiplex PCR was run with 60 Vbeta primers and 13 Jbeta primers. Using immunoSEQ multiplex PCR, the repertoire was profiled, and TCRdb retains in-frame clones only, with some absent. The data show more than 95,000 clones, with under 80% seen just once and around a tenth held by the top ten. These donors counted as nominally healthy when sampled, but unrecorded immune exposures were likely. Sequencing was carried out using PBMCs. The source of this sequence is a woman in her late teens or twenties in good health and CMV-seropositive. The chain uses TRBV5-1 and TRBJ2-7; TRBD2 matches at 8 bases. CDR3 in DNA: TGCGCCAGCAGCTTGGACGGGGGGGCCTACGAGCAGTACTTC. Translated: CASSLDGGAYEQYF.